This TCR beta chain was found in a study of long-term antiretroviral therapy in people with HIV. Version v3.0 of the immunoSEQ assay ran at survey level. Here immunoSEQ multiplex PCR was the method, and the copy in TCRdb shows in-frame clones only, minus some. Altogether 25,000 to 35,000 clones are present, roughly 90% being singletons, with the ten largest covering 3.6%. Study results and caveats: Adherence to ART, viral resistance and therapy changes lacked any data. Clones that had undergone expansion before ART dominated the repertoire at all time points.

Trimming removed 5 bases at V and 1 base at J, with 8 bases between. Looked up from germline, CDR1 is LNHDA and CDR2 is SQIVND (reference sequence). There are 13 residues in the CDR3. About this clone: Its antigen remains unknown.

The sequencing used unsorted PBMCs, collected 1.8 years after starting antiretroviral therapy. This TCR was sampled from a young woman with HIV. This rearrangement joins TRBV19 to TRBJ2-5, with D maybe TRBD1 (6 bases). The CDR3 DNA reads as TGTGCCAGTAGTCTGGACAGCCAAGAGACCCAGTACTTC. This translates into CASSLDSQETQYF.